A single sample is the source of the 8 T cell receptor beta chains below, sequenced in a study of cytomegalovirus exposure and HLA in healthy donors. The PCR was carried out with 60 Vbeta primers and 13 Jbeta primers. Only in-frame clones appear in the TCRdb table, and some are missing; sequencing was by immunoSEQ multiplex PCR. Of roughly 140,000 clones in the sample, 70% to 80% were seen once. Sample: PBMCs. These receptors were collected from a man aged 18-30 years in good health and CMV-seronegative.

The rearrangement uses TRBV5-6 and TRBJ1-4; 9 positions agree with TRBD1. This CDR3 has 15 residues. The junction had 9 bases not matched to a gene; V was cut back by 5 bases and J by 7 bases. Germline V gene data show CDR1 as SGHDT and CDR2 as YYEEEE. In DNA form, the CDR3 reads TGTGCCAGCAGGCGGGACAGGGCATCGGGTGAAAAACTGTTTTTT. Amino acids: CASRRDRASGEKLFF.

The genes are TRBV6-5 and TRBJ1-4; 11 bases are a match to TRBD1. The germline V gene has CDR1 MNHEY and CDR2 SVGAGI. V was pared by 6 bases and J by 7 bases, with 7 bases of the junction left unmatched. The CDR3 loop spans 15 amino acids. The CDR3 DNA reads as TGTGCCAGCAGAAGTTCCGGGACAGGGGGTGAAAAACTGTTTTTT. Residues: CASRSSGTGGEKLFF.

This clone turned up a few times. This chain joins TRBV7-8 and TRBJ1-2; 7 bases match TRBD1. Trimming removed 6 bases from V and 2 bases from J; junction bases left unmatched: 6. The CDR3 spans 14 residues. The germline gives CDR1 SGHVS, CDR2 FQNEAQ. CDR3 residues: CASSGQGGNYGYTF. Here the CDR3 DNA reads TGTGCCAGCAGTGGCCAGGGGGGAAACTATGGCTACACCTTC. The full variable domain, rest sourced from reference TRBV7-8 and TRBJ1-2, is GAGVSQSPRYKVAKRGQDVALRCDPISGHVSLFWYQQALGQGPEFLTYFQNEAQLDKSGLPSDRFFAERPEGSVSTLKIQRTQQEDSAVYLCASSGQGGNYGYTFGSGTRLTVV.

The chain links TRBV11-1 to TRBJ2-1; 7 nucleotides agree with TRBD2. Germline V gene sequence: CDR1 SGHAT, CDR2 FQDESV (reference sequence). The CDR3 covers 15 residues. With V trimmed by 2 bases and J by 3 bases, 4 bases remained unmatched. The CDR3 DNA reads TGTGCCAGCAGCTTAAGCGGGGCCAACTACAATGAGCAGTTCTTC. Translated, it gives CASSLSGANYNEQFF.

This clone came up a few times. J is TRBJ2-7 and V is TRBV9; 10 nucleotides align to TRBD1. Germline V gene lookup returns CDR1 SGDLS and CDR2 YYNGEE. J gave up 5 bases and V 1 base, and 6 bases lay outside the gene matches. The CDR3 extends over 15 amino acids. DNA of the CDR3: TGTGCCAGCAGCGTACAGACAGGGGGCATCCACGAGCAGTACTTC. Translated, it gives CASSVQTGGIHEQYF.

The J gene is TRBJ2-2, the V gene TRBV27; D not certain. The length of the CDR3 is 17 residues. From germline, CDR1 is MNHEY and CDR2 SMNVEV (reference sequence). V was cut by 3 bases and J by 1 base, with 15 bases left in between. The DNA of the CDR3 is TGTGCCAGCAGTTTCAGTCCTAGGCTAGTGAACACCGGGGAGCTGTTTTTT. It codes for CASSFSPRLVNTGELFF.

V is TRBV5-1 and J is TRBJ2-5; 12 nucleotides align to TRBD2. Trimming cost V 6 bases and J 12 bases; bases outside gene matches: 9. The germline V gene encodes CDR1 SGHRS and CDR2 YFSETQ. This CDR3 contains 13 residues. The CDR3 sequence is CASKTSGSRIEYF. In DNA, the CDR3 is TGCGCCAGCAAGACTAGCGGGAGTAGGATAGAGTACTTC.

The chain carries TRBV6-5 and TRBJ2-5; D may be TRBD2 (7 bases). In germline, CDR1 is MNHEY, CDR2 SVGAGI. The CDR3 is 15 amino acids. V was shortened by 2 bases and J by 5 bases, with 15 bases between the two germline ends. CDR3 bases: TGTGCCAGCAGTTACAGGGGGGGGCCGCTGGAGACCCAGTACTTC. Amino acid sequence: CASSYRGGPLETQYF.